The sequence of this TCR beta chain was determined in a study of blood T cells in healthy people across ages. Alongside a J-beta primer mix, a sample-barcoded 5' primer served in a second PCR lasting about 7 to 12 cycles. TCRdb recomputed calls from the 5' RACE reads with MiXCR, one row per CDR3 protein. Of 1.6 million or so distinct CDR3 sequences detected, roughly 32% appear once; the ten largest clones hold roughly 12%. The CDR3 runs 15 residues. Per the germline V gene, CDR1 is DFQATT and CDR2 is SNEGSKA (reference sequence). Trimming cost V 7 bases and J 3 bases, with 16 bases left between them. As regards this clonotype: Antigen: not known. A read error is possible here, since a much larger clone lies one base away.

Study conclusions and caveats: Per-million-T-cell TCR beta diversity fell roughly linearly with age.

The receptor comes from a woman aged 25 to 39 in good health. Input material: blood. This chain links TRBV20-1 with TRBJ2-6, with D possibly TRBD1 on 6 matching bases. The DNA of the CDR3 is TGCAGTGTTACCCTGGGGGCGCTTGGGGCCAACGTCCTGACTTTC. Protein: CSVTLGALGANVLTF.